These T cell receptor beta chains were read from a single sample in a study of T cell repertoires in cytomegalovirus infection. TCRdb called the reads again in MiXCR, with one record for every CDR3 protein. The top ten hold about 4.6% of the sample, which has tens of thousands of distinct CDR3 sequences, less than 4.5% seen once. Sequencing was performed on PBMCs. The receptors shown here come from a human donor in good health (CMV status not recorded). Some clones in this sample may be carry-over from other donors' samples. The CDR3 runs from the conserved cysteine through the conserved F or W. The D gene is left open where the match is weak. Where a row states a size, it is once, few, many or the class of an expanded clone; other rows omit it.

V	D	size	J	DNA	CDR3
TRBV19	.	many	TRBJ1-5	TGTGCCAGTAGTGCTACAGGACTGTCGATAGATCAGCCCCAGCATTTT	CASSATGLSIDQPQHF
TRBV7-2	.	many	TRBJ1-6	TGTGCCAGCAGCCCCCGCAGGGACTATAATTCACCCCTCCACTTT	CASSPRRDYNSPLHF
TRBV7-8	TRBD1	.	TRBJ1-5	TGTGCCAGCAGCTCCCCAGGGGGGGATCAGCCCCAGCATTTT	CASSSPGGDQPQHF
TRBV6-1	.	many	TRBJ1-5	TGTGCCAGCATGGCACAGGTTTTAAATCAGCCCCAGCATTTT	CASMAQVLNQPQHF
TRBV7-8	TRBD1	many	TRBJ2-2	TGTGCCAGCAGACCCACGGGGACAGGGGTCACCGGGGAGCTGTTTTTT	CASRPTGTGVTGELFF
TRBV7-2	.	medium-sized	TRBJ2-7	TGTGCCAGCAGCTCACGACAGGTCTACGAGCAGTACTTC	CASSSRQVYEQYF
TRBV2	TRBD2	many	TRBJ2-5	TGTGCCAGCAGTGAAGATCCCCGGGAGGCGGAGACCCAGTACTTC	CASSEDPREAETQYF
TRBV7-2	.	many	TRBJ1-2	TGTGCCAGCAGCCTAAACGGTGAAGTCCGGGGCTACACCTTC	CASSLNGEVRGYTF
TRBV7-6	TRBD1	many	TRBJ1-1	TGTGCCAGCAGCCCCAACCGGGACAGCACTGAAGCTTTCTTT	CASSPNRDSTEAFF
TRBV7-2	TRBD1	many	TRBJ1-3	TGTGCCAGCAGCTTAGTGGGGACAGGGGAAGGAAACACCATATATTTT	CASSLVGTGEGNTIYF
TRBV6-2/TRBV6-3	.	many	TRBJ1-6	TGTGCCAGCAGTTCTAGACGGAATAATTCACCCCTCCACTTT	CASSSRRNNSPLHF
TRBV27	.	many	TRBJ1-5	TGTGCCAGCAGTTTTCGGGGGGGGTATCAGCCCCAGCATTTT	CASSFRGGYQPQHF
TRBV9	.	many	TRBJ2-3	TGTGCCAGCAGCGTGACTCCGGGGCAACGCACAGATACGCAGTATTTT	CASSVTPGQRTDTQYF
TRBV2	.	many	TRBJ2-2	TGTGCCAGCACTTTCGAGGTCGGGGAGCTGTTTTTT	CASTFEVGELFF
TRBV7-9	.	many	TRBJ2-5	TGTGCCAGCAGCTTAGGCCCAGGCGCCCAAGAGACCCAGTACTTC	CASSLGPGAQETQYF
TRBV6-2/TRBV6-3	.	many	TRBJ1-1	TGTGCCAGCAACTACGGACTGGGTCTTGTGTCGGCTTTCTTT	CASNYGLGLVSAFF
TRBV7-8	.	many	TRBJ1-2	TGTGCCAGCAGCGAGGGCCCCCTCTATGGCTACACCTTC	CASSEGPLYGYTF
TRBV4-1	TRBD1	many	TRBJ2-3	TGCGCCAGCAGCCAAACCGGGACAGGGGTCACAGATACGCAGTATTTT	CASSQTGTGVTDTQYF
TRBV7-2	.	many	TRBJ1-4	TGTGCCAGCAGCCCCGGGGGACCTAATGAAAAACTGTTTTTT	CASSPGGPNEKLFF
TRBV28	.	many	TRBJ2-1	TGTGCCAGCAGTTTATGGGTCGGAACCGGCAATGACAATGAGCAGTTCTTC	CASSLWVGTGNDNEQFF
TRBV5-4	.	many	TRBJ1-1	TGTGCCAGCAGCTTGGCGGGTGGGGGGCGATTTGGCACTGAAGCTTTCTTT	CASSLAGGGRFGTEAFF
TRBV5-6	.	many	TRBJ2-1	TGTGCCAGCAGCCCTTGGACAGTCAATGAGCAGTTCTTC	CASSPWTVNEQFF
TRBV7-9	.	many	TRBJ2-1	TGTGCCAGCAGCTTAGCCGGACTCGAATACAATGAGCAGTTCTTC	CASSLAGLEYNEQFF
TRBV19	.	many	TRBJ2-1	TGTGCCAGTAGTATAACGTGGACCTACAATGAGCAGTTCTTC	CASSITWTYNEQFF
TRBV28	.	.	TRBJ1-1	TGTGCCAGCTCTTGGCCCGGAGGGCTCGCTGAAGCTTTCTTT	CASSWPGGLAEAFF
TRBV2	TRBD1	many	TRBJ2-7	TGTGCCAGCAGCGGGGACAGCCGCAGAGAGCAGTACTTC	CASSGDSRREQYF
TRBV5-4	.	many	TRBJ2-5	TGTGCCAGCAGCCAGAAAGTCGGGGGGCAAGCCCGCCAAGAGACCCAGTACTTC	CASSQKVGGQARQETQYF
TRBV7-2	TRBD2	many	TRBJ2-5	TGTGCCAGCAGCCCACGGACTAGCGGACCAGAGACCCAGTACTTC	CASSPRTSGPETQYF
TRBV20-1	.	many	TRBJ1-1	TGCAGTGCTAGAGTAGCGGTGAACACTGAAGCTTTCTTT	CSARVAVNTEAFF
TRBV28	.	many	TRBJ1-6	TGTGCCGGCGGGGCAGTCGATTCACCCCTCCACTTT	CAGGAVDSPLHF
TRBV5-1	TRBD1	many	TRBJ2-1	TGCGCCAGCAGCTTGGTTGGGACAGGGGGTATAGGTGAGCAGTTCTTC	CASSLVGTGGIGEQFF
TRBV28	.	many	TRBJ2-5	TGTGCCAGCAGGGCGATCAGAGAGACCCAGTACTTC	CASRAIRETQYF
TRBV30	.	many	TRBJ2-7	TGTGCCTGGAGTGCCTCTGCAGGCGAAAGCTTC	CAWSASAGESF
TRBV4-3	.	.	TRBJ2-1	TGCGCCAGCAGCCAAGTAACAGTCCGGCGGAATGAGCAGTTCTTC	CASSQVTVRRNEQFF
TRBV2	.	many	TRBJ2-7	TGTGCCAGCAGTGAATGGCAAGTCTCCGAGCAGTACTTC	CASSEWQVSEQYF
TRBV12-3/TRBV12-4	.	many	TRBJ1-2	TGTGCCAGCAGTTTACCCGCCAGGGTACACTATGGCTACACCTTC	CASSLPARVHYGYTF
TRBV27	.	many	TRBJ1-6	TGTGCCAGCAGTTCGATCGGGAGACCCCTCCACTTT	CASSSIGRPLHF
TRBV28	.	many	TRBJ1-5	TGTGCCAGCAGTCCCCTGGGGGGGATGTTCAATCAGCCCCAGCATTTT	CASSPLGGMFNQPQHF
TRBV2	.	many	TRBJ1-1	TGTGCCAGCAGCGAGCAGGGAACGTTGAACACTGAAGCTTTCTTT	CASSEQGTLNTEAFF
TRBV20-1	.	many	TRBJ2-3	TGCAGTGCTACAACCGTACCATTTAGCACAGATACGCAGTATTTT	CSATTVPFSTDTQYF
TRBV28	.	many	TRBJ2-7	TGTGCCAGCAGTCTACCAGGGAATAACTACGAGCAGTACTTC	CASSLPGNNYEQYF
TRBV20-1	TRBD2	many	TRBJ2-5	TGCAGTGCTCCCGGGAGGCAGCGAGAGACCCAGTACTTC	CSAPGRQRETQYF
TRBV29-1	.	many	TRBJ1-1	TGCAGCGTCTCCCGGGGGGCAAGGTTCGGGGAAGCTTTCTTT	CSVSRGARFGEAFF
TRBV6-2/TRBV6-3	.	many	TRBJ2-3	TGTGCCAGCAAGGCGGGGCCAGACTACACAGATACGCAGTATTTT	CASKAGPDYTDTQYF
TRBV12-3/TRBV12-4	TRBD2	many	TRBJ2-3	TGTGCCAGCAGTCCAAGGACTAGGACAGATACGCAGTATTTT	CASSPRTRTDTQYF
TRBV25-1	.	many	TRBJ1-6	TGTGCCACCTCCAGGGAAGCCTATAATTCACCCCTCCACTTT	CATSREAYNSPLHF
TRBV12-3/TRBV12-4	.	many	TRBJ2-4	TGTGCCAGCAGCCTCCAGGCCGGAAAAAAAAACATTCAGTACTTC	CASSLQAGKKNIQYF
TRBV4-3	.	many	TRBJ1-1	TGCGCCAGCAGCCAAGTTCCGACGGGGGCTGAAGCTTTCTTT	CASSQVPTGAEAFF
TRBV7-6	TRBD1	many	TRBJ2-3	TGTGCCAGCAGCTTATTGGGACAGACAGATACGCAGTATTTT	CASSLLGQTDTQYF
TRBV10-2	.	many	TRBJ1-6	TGCGCCAGCAGTGAAAGGGGAGGAAATTCACCCCTCCACTTT	CASSERGGNSPLHF
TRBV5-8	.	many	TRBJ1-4	TGTGCCAGCAGCTTGGATGGCAGGGGAGAAAAACTGTTTTTT	CASSLDGRGEKLFF
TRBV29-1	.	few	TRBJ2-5	TGCAGCGTTGGTCCCCCAGGGTTCGGACAAGAGACCCAGTACTTC	CSVGPPGFGQETQYF
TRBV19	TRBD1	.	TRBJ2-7	TGTGCCAGCACAGGGGGATACGACGAGCAGTACTTC	CASTGGYDEQYF
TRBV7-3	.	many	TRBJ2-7	TGTGCCAGCAGCCCAGGGACTTCCTACGAGCAGTACTTC	CASSPGTSYEQYF
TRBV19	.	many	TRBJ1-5	TGTGCCAGTAGTATAGCAGGACTCGATAATCAGCCCCAGCATTTT	CASSIAGLDNQPQHF